The T cell receptor (beta chain) described here comes from a study of cytomegalovirus exposure and HLA in healthy donors. Study-wide points: Versus the approximately 720-donor mean, an Asian-associated ancestry cluster reportedly showed fewer N-insertions in a later analysis. Researchers counted 164 TCR beta chains as cytomegalovirus-associated.

This clone was observed a few times. Its specificity is unknown. The primer mix had 60 Vbeta and 13 Jbeta primers. Clones were sequenced by immunoSEQ multiplex PCR, and TCRdb holds only the in-frame ones, with some missing. The sample lists more than 70,000 clones; 60% to 80% were seen once. The CDR3 contains 14 residues. The germline V and J ends were trimmed by 4 bases and 0 bases, with 13 bases remaining between them. Per germline, CDR1 GTSNPN and CDR2 SVGIG (reference sequence). The clonotype comes from a boy younger than 18 in good health and CMV-seronegative. The chain links TRBV30 to TRBJ2-7, with D perhaps TRBD2 (5 bases). Material: PBMCs. CDR3 residues: CAWKGDDYSYEQYF. The CDR3 DNA reads TGTGCCTGGAAAGGCGACGACTACTCCTACGAGCAGTACTTC.